This TCR beta chain appears in the sequencing data of a study of OX40 agonist ivuxolimab in advanced cancers. Looked up from germline, CDR1 is WSHSY and CDR2 is SAAADI. The CDR3 spans 12 residues. The ends were cut back, 3 bases at V and 7 bases at J, with 9 bases in the middle. Profiling relied on immunoSEQ multiplex PCR, and the TCRdb table lists in-frame clones only, not all of them. Among around 100,000 clones listed, approximately 90% were seen once. V is TRBV10-2 and J is TRBJ1-2; D not resolved. Material: CD4+ or CD8+ T cells sorted from blood, obtained in a trial of the OX40 agonist ivuxolimab. This receptor was obtained from an adult with an advanced solid tumor such as melanoma, head and neck, liver or kidney cancer. CDR3 loop: CASSDPGRGYTF. In DNA form, the CDR3 reads TGCGCCAGCAGTGATCCAGGCCGTGGCTACACCTTC.